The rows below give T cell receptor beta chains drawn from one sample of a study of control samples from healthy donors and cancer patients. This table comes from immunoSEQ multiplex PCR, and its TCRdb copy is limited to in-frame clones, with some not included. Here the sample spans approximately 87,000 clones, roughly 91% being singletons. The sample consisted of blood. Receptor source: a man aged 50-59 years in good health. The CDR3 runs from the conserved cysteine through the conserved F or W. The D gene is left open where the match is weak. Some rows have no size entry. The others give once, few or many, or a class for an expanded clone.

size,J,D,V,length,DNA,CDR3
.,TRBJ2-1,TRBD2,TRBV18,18,TGTGCCAGCTCACCACCGTGGATAGCGGGGGTTGCATACAATGAGCAGTTCTTC,CASSPPWIAGVAYNEQFF
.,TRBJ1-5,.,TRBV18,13,TGTGCCAGCTCACCAGGGCAGGGCCAGCCCCAGCATTTT,CASSPGQGQPQHF
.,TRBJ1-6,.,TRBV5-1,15,TGCGCCAGCAGCTTGGCCGGTCAGGAGTATTCACCCCTCCACTTT,CASSLAGQEYSPLHF
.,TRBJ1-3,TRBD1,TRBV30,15,TGTGCCTGGTCTACAGGGGCGATGTCTGGAAACACCATATATTTT,CAWSTGAMSGNTIYF
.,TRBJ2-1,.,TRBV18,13,TGTGCCAGCTCACCCACGGGTAGGAATGAGCAGTTCTTC,CASSPTGRNEQFF
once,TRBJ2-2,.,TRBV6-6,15,TGTGCCAGCAGGGTCGGGGGAACGAACACCGGGGAGCTGTTTTTT,CASRVGGTNTGELFF
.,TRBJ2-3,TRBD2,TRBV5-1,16,TGCGCCAGCAGCTTGGTAGCGGGGGAAGGAACCGGAACGCAGTATTTT,CASSLVAGEGTGTQYF
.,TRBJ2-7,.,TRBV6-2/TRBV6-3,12,TGTGCCAGCAGTCGACAGGCCTACGAGCAGTACTTC,CASSRQAYEQYF
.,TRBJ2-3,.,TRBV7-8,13,TGTGCCAGCAGTGTGGACTCCACAGATACGCAGTATTTT,CASSVDSTDTQYF
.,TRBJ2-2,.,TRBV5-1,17,TGCGCCAGCAGCTTGAGGTTCGGGGCCGCGAACACCGGGGAGCTGTTTTTT,CASSLRFGAANTGELFF
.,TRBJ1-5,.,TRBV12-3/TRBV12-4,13,TGTGCCAGCAGTTTGTTTACTGGCGGGCCCCAGCATTTT,CASSLFTGGPQHF
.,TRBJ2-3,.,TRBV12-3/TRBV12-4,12,TGTGCCAGCAGTTGGGTGGGAGATACGCAGTATTTT,CASSWVGDTQYF
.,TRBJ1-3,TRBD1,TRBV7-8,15,TGTGCCAGCAGCTTAGGAGCAGGGGGGAGAAACACCATATATTTT,CASSLGAGGRNTIYF
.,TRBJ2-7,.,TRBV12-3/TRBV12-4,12,TGTGCCAGCACCTCACCAGGGGGGGGGCAGTACTTC,CASTSPGGGQYF
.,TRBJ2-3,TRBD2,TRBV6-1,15,TGTGCCAGCAGTGAAGAACTAGCGGGGAGGGATACGCAGTATTTT,CASSEELAGRDTQYF
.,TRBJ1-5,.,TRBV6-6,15,TGTGCCAGCAGTTACGGGGCGGGAAGCAATCAGCCCCAGCATTTT,CASSYGAGSNQPQHF
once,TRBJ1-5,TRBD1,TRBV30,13,TGTGCCTGGGCGAGGGACAGTAATCAGCCCCAGCATTTT,CAWARDSNQPQHF
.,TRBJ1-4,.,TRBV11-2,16,TGTGCCAGCAGCTTAGATCGGCTAGGGAATAATGAAAAACTGTTTTTT,CASSLDRLGNNEKLFF
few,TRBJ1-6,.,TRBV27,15,TGTGCCAGCAGTTTCGGGTTAAGGTTAAATTCACCCCTCCACTTT,CASSFGLRLNSPLHF
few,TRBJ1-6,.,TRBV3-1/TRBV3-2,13,TGTGCCAGTCGCGCGGGGATGAATTCACCCCTCCACTTT,CASRAGMNSPLHF
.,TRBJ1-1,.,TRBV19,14,TGTGCCAGTAGTATTGGGGGTTCTCAGGCTGAAGCTTTCTTT,CASSIGGSQAEAFF
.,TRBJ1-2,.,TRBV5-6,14,TGTGCCAGCAGCTTGGTGGCGGGAATTGACGGCTACACCTTC,CASSLVAGIDGYTF
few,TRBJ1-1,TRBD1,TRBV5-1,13,TGCGCCAGCAGCTCACAGGGGTCCACTGAAGCTTTCTTT,CASSSQGSTEAFF
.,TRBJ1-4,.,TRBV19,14,TGTGCCAGTAGTATAGGCCAGGGAACTGAAAAACTGTTTTTT,CASSIGQGTEKLFF
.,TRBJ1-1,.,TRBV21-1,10,TGTGCCACGACGGGGACTGAAGCTTTCTTT,CATTGTEAFF
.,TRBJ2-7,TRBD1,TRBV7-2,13,TGTGCCAGCAGCGGACAGGCTCCCTACGAGCAGTACTTC,CASSGQAPYEQYF
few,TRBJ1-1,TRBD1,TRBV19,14,TGTGCCAGTAGTATGGGACAGGGGACCACTGAAGCTTTCTTT,CASSMGQGTTEAFF
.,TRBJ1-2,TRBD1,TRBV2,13,TGTGCCAGCCGGGACCGGACAGGGAGCGGCTACACCTTC,CASRDRTGSGYTF
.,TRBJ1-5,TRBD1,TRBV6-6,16,TGTGCCAGCAGTCCCTCTGTGGACAGGGGCAATCAGCCCCAGCATTTT,CASSPSVDRGNQPQHF
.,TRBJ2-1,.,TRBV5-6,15,TGTGCCAGCAGCAGGACTCGTCAAAGCTACAATGAGCAGTTCTTC,CASSRTRQSYNEQFF